This is a list of T cell receptor beta chains from one sample in a study of shared T cell receptors in the human thymus. Some clones are missing from TCRdb's copy, which holds only in-frame ones; the method was immunoSEQ multiplex PCR. The sample carries about 540,000 clones, 78% recorded once. This same sample was also taken into another study, of human thymus T cells.

Sequencing was done on a sample of thymocytes. Receptors originate from a boy under three years old with a congenital heart defect. CDR3s include the opening cysteine and the closing phenylalanine or tryptophan. A D gene is named only where the DNA matches it firmly. For some rows the clone size is stated as once, few or many, or as a class when expanded; others skip it.

v_gene	j_gene	d_gene	abundance	CDR3nt	CDR3aa
TRBV5-1	TRBJ2-5	TRBD2	-	TGCGCCAGCAGCTTCGGGGGACTAGCGGGAGATGAGACCCAGTACTTC	CASSFGGLAGDETQYF
TRBV6-5	TRBJ2-7	-	-	TGTGCCAGCAGTTTGCAGGGTGGGGTTTACTACGAGCAGTACTTC	CASSLQGGVYYEQYF
TRBV4-3	TRBJ1-4	-	few	TGCGCCAGCAGCCTAAGAGTTAGGGCCCTTAACTCAGGGGATGAAAAACTGTTTTTT	CASSLRVRALNSGDEKLFF
TRBV5-6	TRBJ2-1	-	-	TGTGCCAGCAGCTTGGTTCGAGTCTCCTACAATGAGCAGTTCTTC	CASSLVRVSYNEQFF
TRBV19	TRBJ2-1	TRBD2	-	TGTGCCAGTAGTATAGTGGCCCGCGGACCGATAGCCGGGACTAGTGAAAACAATGAGCAGTTCTTC	CASSIVARGPIAGTSENNEQFF
TRBV5-6	TRBJ2-2	TRBD2	-	TGTGCCAGCACCCTACGGGCTAGCGGGATTTTTATCGGGGAGCTGTTTTTT	CASTLRASGIFIGELFF
TRBV11-3	TRBJ2-7	-	-	TGTGCCAGCAGCTCCCCCCCTCAGCGAGAACACCGCTACGAGCAGTACTTC	CASSSPPQREHRYEQYF
TRBV28	TRBJ1-1	-	-	TGTGCCAGCAGAGCCCCGGACATACTGAACACTGAAGCTTTCTTT	CASRAPDILNTEAFF
TRBV9	TRBJ2-1	-	few	TGTGCCAGCAGCGTCGGTGGGCCACCCACCCCCTTTGGCAATGAGCAGTTCTTC	CASSVGGPPTPFGNEQFF
TRBV5-1	TRBJ2-1	TRBD1	-	TGCGCCAGCAGCTACCGGGACAGTGGGAGTTACAGCTCCTACAATGAGCAGTTCTTC	CASSYRDSGSYSSYNEQFF
TRBV28	TRBJ1-1	-	-	TGTGCCAGCAGTTTATACGGACCGGACCGCCTGAATACAGCGGACACTGAAGCTTTCTTT	CASSLYGPDRLNTADTEAFF
TRBV4-1	TRBJ2-3	TRBD1	-	TGCGCCAGCAGCCAGCCGGGACAGGGACCCCTCCGAACGCAGTATTTT	CASSQPGQGPLRTQYF
TRBV2	TRBJ1-1	-	-	TGTGCCAGCGGCCGTACCACCGGGAGAAGGGTTTTCTTT	CASGRTTGRRVFF
TRBV15	TRBJ1-2	-	-	TGTGCCACCAGCAGAGCGGTGTCGGATGGCTACACCTTC	CATSRAVSDGYTF
TRBV30	TRBJ2-5	TRBD2	-	TGTGCCCGAGCGGGAGAAGGAGAGACCCAGTACTTC	CARAGEGETQYF
TRBV27	TRBJ2-3	TRBD2	-	TGTGCCAGCAGTTCCGGACTAGCGGGGAATACGCAGTATTTT	CASSSGLAGNTQYF
TRBV29-1	TRBJ2-1	TRBD1	-	TGCAGCGTTGAAACGGGGACAGGGGGCTCTGAGCAGTTCTTC	CSVETGTGGSEQFF
TRBV6-5	TRBJ1-5	-	-	TGTGCCAGCAGCCCCCGGGGTTATAGCAATCAGCCCCAGCATTTT	CASSPRGYSNQPQHF
TRBV6-1	TRBJ1-5	-	-	TGTGCCAGCAGTCTCGACAGGACCAATCAGCCCCAGCATTTT	CASSLDRTNQPQHF
TRBV7-6	TRBJ1-4	-	-	TGTGCCAGCAGCGCCCGACCGGACAGCTATAATGAAAAACTGTTTTTT	CASSARPDSYNEKLFF
TRBV7-6	TRBJ2-6	-	-	TGTGCCAGCAGCTATCTAGGCAGGGGTGTTCTAATCCTCTGGGCCAACGTCCTGACTTTC	CASSYLGRGVLILWANVLTF
TRBV11-3	TRBJ2-7	-	-	TGTGCCAGCAGCTACGGACCCAGGGTCACCCCAGACTCCTACGAGCAGTACTTC	CASSYGPRVTPDSYEQYF
TRBV6-5	TRBJ2-2	-	-	TGTGCCAGCAGTTACTCACTAGCCTCCGAGCTGTTTTTT	CASSYSLASELFF
TRBV28	TRBJ2-5	-	-	TGTGCCAGCAGTTTATGCACAGCCCATCCTCCCTACCGGGGGGAGACCCAGTACTTC	CASSLCTAHPPYRGETQYF
TRBV11-3	TRBJ2-6	TRBD1	few	TGTGCCAGCAGCTTAGATGCCCACAGGGGCTCTGGGGCCAACGTCCTGACTTTC	CASSLDAHRGSGANVLTF
TRBV28	TRBJ2-6	TRBD1	-	TGTGCCAGCAGTCCCAAGAGGGGGCCTGGGGCCAACGTCCTGACTTTC	CASSPKRGPGANVLTF
TRBV9	TRBJ2-1	TRBD2	-	TGTGCCAGCAGCGCTAGCGGGCTCTCCTACAATGAGCAGTTCTTC	CASSASGLSYNEQFF
TRBV10-1	TRBJ1-1	-	-	TGCGCCAGCAGCCACCAGGACAGCCCGAACACTGAAGCTTTCTTT	CASSHQDSPNTEAFF
TRBV30	TRBJ1-4	TRBD1	-	TGTGCCTGGGCCCCCCGGGACAGGGAGTTTGAGCATGAAAAACTGTTTTTT	CAWAPRDREFEHEKLFF
TRBV5-8	TRBJ2-7	TRBD1	-	TGTGCCAGCCGGGACAGGGGGATCTACGAGCAGTACTTC	CASRDRGIYEQYF
TRBV10-3	TRBJ1-5	TRBD1	-	TGTGCCATCAGTGAATCCTCGACGGGACAGGGGAGTCAGCCCCAGCATTTT	CAISESSTGQGSQPQHF
TRBV5-5	TRBJ2-5	TRBD1	-	TGTGCCAGCAGCCCTACAGGGGGAGAGACCCAGTACTTC	CASSPTGGETQYF
TRBV11-3	TRBJ2-1	TRBD2	once	TGTGCCAGCAGACCCGGGACTAGGAATGAGCAGTTCTTC	CASRPGTRNEQFF
TRBV14	TRBJ1-6	TRBD1	-	TGTGCCAGCAGCCCCCAAAGAGGCGACAGGGGAACCTATAATTCACCCCTCCACTTT	CASSPQRGDRGTYNSPLHF
TRBV5-5	TRBJ2-5	-	-	TGTGCCAGCAGCTTTTGGGCCACAAGCGAGACCCAGTACTTC	CASSFWATSETQYF
TRBV30	TRBJ2-7	TRBD1	-	TGTGCCTGGAGTCCCCCGGGGACAGGAATCTACGAGCAGTACTTC	CAWSPPGTGIYEQYF
TRBV5-1	TRBJ2-1	-	-	TGCGCCAGCAGCCTGATAGCGGAGCTCTCCTACAATGAGCAGTTCTTC	CASSLIAELSYNEQFF
TRBV14	TRBJ1-1	TRBD1	once	TGTGCCAGCAGCCAAGACCCCGGCCGGGACAGGGCAAGGAACACTGAAGCTTTCTTT	CASSQDPGRDRARNTEAFF
TRBV5-1	TRBJ2-7	TRBD1	-	TGCGCCAGCAGCTTGGCCCGGGGACAGGACAGCGTATCCTACGAGCAGTACTTC	CASSLARGQDSVSYEQYF
TRBV4-1	TRBJ2-5	-	-	TGCGCCAGCAGCCAAGAGAACTTGGGCCTTCAAGAGACCCAGTACTTC	CASSQENLGLQETQYF
TRBV4-1	TRBJ2-7	TRBD2	-	TGCGCCAGCAGCCAAGAAGGGACTAGCGTTTACGAGCAGTACTTC	CASSQEGTSVYEQYF
TRBV6-1	TRBJ2-4	-	-	TGTGCCAGCAAATCGGGACATCCCTACATTCAGTACTTC	CASKSGHPYIQYF
TRBV19	TRBJ2-1	TRBD2	-	TGTGCCAGTAGTCCCGGACTAGCGGGAAAAGGGGGCAATGAGCAGTTCTTC	CASSPGLAGKGGNEQFF
TRBV4-1	TRBJ1-5	TRBD1	-	TGCGCCAGCAGCCCCCCCCTTCGACAGGGGATGGAGCCCCAGCATTTT	CASSPPLRQGMEPQHF
TRBV21-1	TRBJ2-2	-	-	TGTGCCAGCAAGAACCCAGGTGGGCAGGCCGTCGGGGAGCTGTTTTTT	CASKNPGGQAVGELFF
TRBV30	TRBJ2-7	TRBD2	-	TGTGCCTGGGGCCGAGTGGGACTAGCGGTCCGCTACGAGCAGTACTTC	CAWGRVGLAVRYEQYF
TRBV7-7	TRBJ2-2	TRBD1	-	TGTGCTAGCAGCCCCCACGGGACAGGGATACCCGGGGAGCTGTTTTTT	CASSPHGTGIPGELFF
TRBV14	TRBJ2-3	-	-	TGTGCCAGCAGCCGACACCTGAGCACAGATACGCAGTATTTT	CASSRHLSTDTQYF
TRBV5-1	TRBJ2-6	-	few	TGCGCCAGCACCTGGAGGCCATCTGGGGCCAACGTCCTGACTTTC	CASTWRPSGANVLTF
TRBV18	TRBJ2-1	TRBD2	-	TGTGCCAGCTCACTAGTGAAAGGGAGGACTAGCGGGTACGTCCCAGGTGAGCAGTTCTTC	CASSLVKGRTSGYVPGEQFF
TRBV6-5	TRBJ1-1	-	-	TGTGCCAGCAGTCCAAGGGGGGGAAGGCCTGAAGCTTTCTTT	CASSPRGGRPEAFF
TRBV28	TRBJ2-5	TRBD2	-	TGTGCCAGTACGGGGGGCCAAGAGACCCAGTACTTC	CASTGGQETQYF
TRBV30	TRBJ1-6	TRBD1	-	TGTGCCTGGATTAAGGGGACAGGGCGGACGGTGCTCCACTTT	CAWIKGTGRTVLHF
TRBV4-2	TRBJ2-7	-	-	TGTGCCAGCAGCCAACGGAAAAGTTGGATGCGGGAGCAGTACTTC	CASSQRKSWMREQYF
TRBV7-9	TRBJ2-3	-	few	TGTGCCAGCAGCCGTAAAGCGCCCACAGATACGCAGTATTTT	CASSRKAPTDTQYF
TRBV4-3	TRBJ2-1	TRBD1	-	TGCGCCAGCAGCCTCCGTACCGGGACAGGGGGTCCGGACCGCTACAATGAGCAGTTCTTC	CASSLRTGTGGPDRYNEQFF